Included here is one T cell receptor (beta chain) sequence, with context. Its antigen is undetermined. This entry comes from a study of shared clonotypes between healthy human individuals. Study results and caveats: What rarefaction showed was incomplete sorted-subset sequencing despite large depth.

Profiling relied on immunoSEQ multiplex PCR, and the TCRdb table lists in-frame clones only, not all of them. This table holds about 2,200,000 clones, 85% to 95% found once. The naive CD8 fraction comprised CD45RO-negative cells positively selected for CCR7 and excluded terminally differentiated effector memory CD45RA+ cells. The V and J ends lost 3 bases and 1 base respectively, with 7 bases between them. Germline V CDR1 and CDR2: SGDLS, YYNGEE. The CDR3 has 13 amino acids. The gene calls are TRBV9 and TRBJ1-1; D is uncertain. The sequenced sample consisted of naive CD8+ T cells from PBMCs. This sequence originates from a man between 18 and 29 years old in good health. Some clones in this sample may be carry-over from other donors' samples. The CDR3 here is CASSAAQNTEAFF. Here the CDR3 DNA reads TGTGCCAGCAGCGCGGCACAGAACACTGAAGCTTTCTTT.